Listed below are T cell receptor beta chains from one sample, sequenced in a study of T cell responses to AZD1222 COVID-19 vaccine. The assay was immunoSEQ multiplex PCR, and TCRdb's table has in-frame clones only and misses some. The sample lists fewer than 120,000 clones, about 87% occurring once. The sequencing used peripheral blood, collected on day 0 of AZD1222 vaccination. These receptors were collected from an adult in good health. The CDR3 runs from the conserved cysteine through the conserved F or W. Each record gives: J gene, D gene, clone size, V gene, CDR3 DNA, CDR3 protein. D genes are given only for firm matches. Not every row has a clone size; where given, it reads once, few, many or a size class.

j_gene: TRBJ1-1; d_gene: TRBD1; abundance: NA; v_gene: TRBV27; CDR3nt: TGTGCCAGCAGTAACCGGGACAGGGGTGTTGAAGCTTTCTTT; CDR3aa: CASSNRDRGVEAFF
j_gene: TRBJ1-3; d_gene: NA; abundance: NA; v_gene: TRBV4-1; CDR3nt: TGCGCCAGCAGCCAAGGGGGGCAATACCGGAACACCATATATTTT; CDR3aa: CASSQGGQYRNTIYF
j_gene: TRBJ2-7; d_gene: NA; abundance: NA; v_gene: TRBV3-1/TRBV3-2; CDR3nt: TGTGCCAGCAGTCCAGGGGTTCTTGCCGCCGAGCAGTACTTC; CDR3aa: CASSPGVLAAEQYF
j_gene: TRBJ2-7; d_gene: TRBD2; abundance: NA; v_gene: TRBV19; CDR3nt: TGTGCCAGTGATCCCGGGGGGAGCTCCTACGAGCAGTACTTC; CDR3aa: CASDPGGSSYEQYF
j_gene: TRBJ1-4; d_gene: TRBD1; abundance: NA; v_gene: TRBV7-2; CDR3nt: TGTGCCAGCAGCCGCGGGACAGGGGCCGAAAAACTGTTTTTT; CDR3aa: CASSRGTGAEKLFF
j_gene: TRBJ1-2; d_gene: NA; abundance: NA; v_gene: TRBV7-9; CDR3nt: TGTGCCAGCAGCTTAGGTCCAGACTCCTATGGCTACACCTTC; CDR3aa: CASSLGPDSYGYTF
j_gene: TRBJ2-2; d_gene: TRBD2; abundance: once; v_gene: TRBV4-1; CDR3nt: TGCGCCAGCAGCCAAGATGGGGGACTAGCGGGAAAGAACACCGGGGAGCTGTTTTTT; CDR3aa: CASSQDGGLAGKNTGELFF
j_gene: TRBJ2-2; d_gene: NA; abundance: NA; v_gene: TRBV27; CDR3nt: TGTGCCAGCAGTTTATTTGAGGGGACCGGGGAGCTGTTTTTT; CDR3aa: CASSLFEGTGELFF
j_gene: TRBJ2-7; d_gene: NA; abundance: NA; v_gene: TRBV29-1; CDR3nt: TGCAGCGTTAAGGGGGGATCCAACGAGCAGTACTTC; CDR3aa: CSVKGGSNEQYF
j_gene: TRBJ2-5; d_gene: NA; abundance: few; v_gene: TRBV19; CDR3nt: TGTGCCAGTAGTATAACCGGGACGGCAGAGACCCAGTACTTC; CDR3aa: CASSITGTAETQYF
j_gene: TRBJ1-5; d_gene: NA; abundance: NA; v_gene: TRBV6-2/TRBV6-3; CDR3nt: TGTGCCAGCAGTTATAGGGATCAGCCCCAGCATTTT; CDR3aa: CASSYRDQPQHF
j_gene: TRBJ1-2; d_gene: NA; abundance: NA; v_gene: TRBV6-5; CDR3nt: TGTGCCAGCAGTAGTACGAACTATGGCTACACCTTC; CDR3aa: CASSSTNYGYTF
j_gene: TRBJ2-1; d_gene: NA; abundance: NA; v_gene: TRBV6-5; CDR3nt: TGTGCCAGCAGTTATTACCCAGGGATCCACAATGAGCAGTTCTTC; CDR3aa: CASSYYPGIHNEQFF
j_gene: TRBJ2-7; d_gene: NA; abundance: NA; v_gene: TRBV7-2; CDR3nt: TGTGCCAGCAGACAGAGCAATACCTACGAGCAGTACTTC; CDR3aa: CASRQSNTYEQYF
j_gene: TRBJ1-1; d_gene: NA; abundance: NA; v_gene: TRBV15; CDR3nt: TGTGCCACCAGCAGGGGCGTTGGAGAGATGAACACTGAAGCTTTCTTT; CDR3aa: CATSRGVGEMNTEAFF
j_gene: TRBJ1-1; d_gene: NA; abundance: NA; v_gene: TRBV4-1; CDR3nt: TGCGCCAGCAGCCAAGATCGTAATGCGAACACTGAAGCTTTCTTT; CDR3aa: CASSQDRNANTEAFF
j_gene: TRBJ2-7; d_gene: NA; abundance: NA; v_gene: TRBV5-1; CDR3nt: TGCGCCAGCAGCTTGATGGGAGACGAGCAGTACTTC; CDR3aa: CASSLMGDEQYF
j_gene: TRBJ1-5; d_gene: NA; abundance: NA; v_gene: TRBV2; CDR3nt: TGTGCCAGCAGTGAGGATCAGCCCCAGCATTTT; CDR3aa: CASSEDQPQHF
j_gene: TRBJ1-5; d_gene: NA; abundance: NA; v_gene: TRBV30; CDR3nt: TGTGCCTGGAGTGTCGGTAGCAATCAGCCCCAGCATTTT; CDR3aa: CAWSVGSNQPQHF
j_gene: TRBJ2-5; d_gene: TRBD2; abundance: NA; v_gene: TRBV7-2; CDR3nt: TGTGCCAGCTCCCGACTAGCGGGGTTCCAAGAGACCCAGTACTTC; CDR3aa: CASSRLAGFQETQYF
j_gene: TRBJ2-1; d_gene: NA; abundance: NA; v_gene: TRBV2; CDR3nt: TGTGCCAGCAGGGCCGCTAGTGAGCAGTTCTTC; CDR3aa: CASRAASEQFF
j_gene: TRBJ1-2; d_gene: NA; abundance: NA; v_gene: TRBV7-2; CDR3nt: TGTGCCAGCAGCGCCCAGAAGGGCTACACCTTC; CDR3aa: CASSAQKGYTF
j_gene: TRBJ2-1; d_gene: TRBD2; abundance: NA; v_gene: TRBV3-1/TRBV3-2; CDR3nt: TGTGCCAGCAGCCAAGTGGAGACTAGCGGGAGAAATGAGCAGTTCTTC; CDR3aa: CASSQVETSGRNEQFF
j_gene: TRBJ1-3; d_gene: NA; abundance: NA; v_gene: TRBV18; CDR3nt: TGTGCCAGCTCACCAAATGGGGGCAGCTCTGGAAACACCATATATTTT; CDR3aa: CASSPNGGSSGNTIYF
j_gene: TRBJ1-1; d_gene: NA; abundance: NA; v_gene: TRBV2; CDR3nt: TGTGCCAGCAGACCCGACCCCGGGGCCAACACTGAAGCTTTCTTT; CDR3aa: CASRPDPGANTEAFF
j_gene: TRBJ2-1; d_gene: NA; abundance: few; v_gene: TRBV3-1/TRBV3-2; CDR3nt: TGTGCCAGCAGCCAAGATTTTCGGAGCTCCTACAATGAGCAGTTCTTC; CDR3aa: CASSQDFRSSYNEQFF
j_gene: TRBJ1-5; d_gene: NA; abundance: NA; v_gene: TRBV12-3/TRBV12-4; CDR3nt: TGTGCCAGCACCCCGGACCCCCTCCAGCCCCAGCATTTT; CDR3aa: CASTPDPLQPQHF
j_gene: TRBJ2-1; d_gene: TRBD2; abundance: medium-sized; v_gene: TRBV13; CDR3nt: TGTGCCAGCAGCTCTCTAGCGGAATCCTACAATGAGCAGTTCTTC; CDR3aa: CASSSLAESYNEQFF
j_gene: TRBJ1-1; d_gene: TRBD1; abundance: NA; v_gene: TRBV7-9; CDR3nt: TGTGCCAGCAGCCCCGGACAGGGCCACACTGAAGCTTTCTTT; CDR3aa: CASSPGQGHTEAFF
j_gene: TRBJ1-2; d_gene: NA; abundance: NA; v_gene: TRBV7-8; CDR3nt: TGTGCCAGCAGCCAAGCAGAGGGGCAAGTCGCGGGCTACACCTTC; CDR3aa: CASSQAEGQVAGYTF
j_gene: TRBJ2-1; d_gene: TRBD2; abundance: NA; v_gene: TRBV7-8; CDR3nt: TGTGCCAGCAGCGTCTATCTAGCGGGAGGGCGAACTGAGCAGTTCTTC; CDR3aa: CASSVYLAGGRTEQFF
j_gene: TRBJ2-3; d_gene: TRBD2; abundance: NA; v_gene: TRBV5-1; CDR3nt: TGCGCCAGCAGCTTGGGTCTAGCGGGAGGAACAGATACGCAGTATTTT; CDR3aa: CASSLGLAGGTDTQYF
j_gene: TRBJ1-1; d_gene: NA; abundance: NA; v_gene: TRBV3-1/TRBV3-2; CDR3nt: TGTGCCAGCACCCACGGAAGACTGGGCACTGAAGCTTTCTTT; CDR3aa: CASTHGRLGTEAFF
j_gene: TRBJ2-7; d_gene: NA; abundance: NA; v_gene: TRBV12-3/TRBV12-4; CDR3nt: TGTGCCAGCAGTTTAATCGGGGACGAGCAGTACTTC; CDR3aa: CASSLIGDEQYF
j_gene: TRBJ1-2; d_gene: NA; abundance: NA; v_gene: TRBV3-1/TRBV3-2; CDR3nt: TGTGCCAGCAGCCAAGCGGGAGTCGCTAACTATGGCTACACCTTC; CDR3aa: CASSQAGVANYGYTF
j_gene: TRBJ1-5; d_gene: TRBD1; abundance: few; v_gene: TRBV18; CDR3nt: TGTGCCAGCTCACCTCTCGGACAGGCAACCGGGGGCAATCAGCCCCAGCATTTT; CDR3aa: CASSPLGQATGGNQPQHF
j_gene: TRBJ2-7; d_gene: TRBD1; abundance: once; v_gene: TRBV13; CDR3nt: TGTGCCAGCAGCTCCCAGGGACAGCGCTCGGCGTACCCCCAACTGCAGTACTTC; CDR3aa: CASSSQGQRSAYPQLQYF
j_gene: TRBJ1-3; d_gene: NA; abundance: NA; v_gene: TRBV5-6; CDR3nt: TGTGCCAGCAGCTCATCTCCGCTTGGGACCATATATTTT; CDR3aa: CASSSSPLGTIYF
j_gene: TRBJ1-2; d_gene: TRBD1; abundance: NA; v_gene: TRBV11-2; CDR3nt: TGTGCCAGCAGCTTAGAACAGGGGGCGTTAGGCTACACCTTC; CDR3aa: CASSLEQGALGYTF
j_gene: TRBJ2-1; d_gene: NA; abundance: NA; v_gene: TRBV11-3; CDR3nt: TGTGCCAGCAGCACCACTAGCTCGGCCTACAATGAGCAGTTCTTC; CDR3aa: CASSTTSSAYNEQFF
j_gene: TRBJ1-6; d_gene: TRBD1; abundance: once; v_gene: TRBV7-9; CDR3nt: TGTGCCAGCAGCTTAGGACAGGGGCATTCACCCCTCCACTTT; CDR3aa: CASSLGQGHSPLHF
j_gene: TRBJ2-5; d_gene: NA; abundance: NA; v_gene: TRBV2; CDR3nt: TGTGCCAGCAGTGGGATTTCAGGGGTCGAGACCCAGTACTTC; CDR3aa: CASSGISGVETQYF
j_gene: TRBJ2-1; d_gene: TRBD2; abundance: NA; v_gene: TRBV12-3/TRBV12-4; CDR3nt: TGTGCCAGCAGTTTACAGCGGGGGGGTGAGCAGTTCTTC; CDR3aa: CASSLQRGGEQFF
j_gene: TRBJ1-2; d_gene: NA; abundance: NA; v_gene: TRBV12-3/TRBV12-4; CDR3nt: TGTGCCAGCAGTTTTTTAGGGGGTAGAGGCTACACCTTC; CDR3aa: CASSFLGGRGYTF
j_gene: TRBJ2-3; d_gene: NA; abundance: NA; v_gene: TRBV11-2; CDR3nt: TGTGCCAGCAGCTTAGGATCACCGGCGGGTACGCAGTATTTT; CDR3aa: CASSLGSPAGTQYF
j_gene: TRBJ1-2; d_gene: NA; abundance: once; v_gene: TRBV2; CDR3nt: TGTGCCAGCAGGGGAGACAGAGACTATGGCTACACCTTC; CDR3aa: CASRGDRDYGYTF
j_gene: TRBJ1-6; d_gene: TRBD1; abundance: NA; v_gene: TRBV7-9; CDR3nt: TGTGCCAGCAGCTTAGCGGGGACAGAGCATTCACCCCTCCACTTT; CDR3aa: CASSLAGTEHSPLHF
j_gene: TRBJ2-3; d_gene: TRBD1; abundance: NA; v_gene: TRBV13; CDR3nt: TGTGCCAGCAGCTTAGAAACAGGGGGCAGTCAATTAGATACGCAGTATTTT; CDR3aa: CASSLETGGSQLDTQYF
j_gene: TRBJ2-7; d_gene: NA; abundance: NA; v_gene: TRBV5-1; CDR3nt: TGCGCCAGCAGCAGACAGGACACCTACGAGCAGTACTTC; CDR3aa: CASSRQDTYEQYF